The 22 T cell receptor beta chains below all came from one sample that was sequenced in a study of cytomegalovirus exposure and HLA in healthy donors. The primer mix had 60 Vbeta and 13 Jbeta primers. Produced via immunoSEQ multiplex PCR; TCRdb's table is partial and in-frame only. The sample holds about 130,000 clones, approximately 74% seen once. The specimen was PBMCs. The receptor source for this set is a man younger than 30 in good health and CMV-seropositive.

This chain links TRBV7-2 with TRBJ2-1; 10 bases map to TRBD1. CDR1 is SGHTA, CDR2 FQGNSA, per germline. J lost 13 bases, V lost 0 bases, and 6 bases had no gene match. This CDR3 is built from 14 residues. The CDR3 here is CASSLARRQGAQFF. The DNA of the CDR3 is TGTGCCAGCAGCTTAGCGCGGCGACAGGGGGCCCAGTTCTTC.

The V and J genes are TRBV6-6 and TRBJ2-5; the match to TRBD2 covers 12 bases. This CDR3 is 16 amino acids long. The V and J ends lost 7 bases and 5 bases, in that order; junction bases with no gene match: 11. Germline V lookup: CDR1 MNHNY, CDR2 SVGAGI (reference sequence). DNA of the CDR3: TGTGCCAGCATCCCTCGGCTAGCGGGGGGGAGGGAGACCCAGTACTTC. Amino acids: CASIPRLAGGRETQYF.

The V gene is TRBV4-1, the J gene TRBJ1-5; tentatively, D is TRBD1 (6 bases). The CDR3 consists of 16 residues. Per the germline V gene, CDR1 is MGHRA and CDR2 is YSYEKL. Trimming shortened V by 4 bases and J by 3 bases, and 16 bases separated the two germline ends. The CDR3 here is CASSPGQTPPNQPQHF. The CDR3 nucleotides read TGCGCCAGCAGCCCCGGACAGACGCCCCCCAATCAGCCCCAGCATTTT.

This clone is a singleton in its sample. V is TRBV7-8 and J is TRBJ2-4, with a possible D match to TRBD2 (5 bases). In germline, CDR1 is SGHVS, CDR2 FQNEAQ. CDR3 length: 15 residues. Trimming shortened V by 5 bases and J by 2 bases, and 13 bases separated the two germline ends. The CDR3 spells CASSPEDRSKNIQYF. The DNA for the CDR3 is TGTGCCAGCAGCCCGGAGGACCGGTCCAAAAACATTCAGTACTTC.

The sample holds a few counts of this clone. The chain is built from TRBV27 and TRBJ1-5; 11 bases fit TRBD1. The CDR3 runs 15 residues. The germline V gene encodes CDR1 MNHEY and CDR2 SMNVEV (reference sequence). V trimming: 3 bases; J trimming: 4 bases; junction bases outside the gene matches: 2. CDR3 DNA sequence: TGTGCCAGCAGTTTTGGGACAGGGGGTAATCAGCCCCAGCATTTT. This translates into CASSFGTGGNQPQHF.

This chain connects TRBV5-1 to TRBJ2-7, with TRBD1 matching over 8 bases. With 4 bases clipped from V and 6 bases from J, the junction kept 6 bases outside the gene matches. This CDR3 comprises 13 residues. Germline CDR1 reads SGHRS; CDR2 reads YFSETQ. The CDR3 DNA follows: TGCGCCAGCAGCCGGACAGGGCCTAGCGAGCAGTACTTC. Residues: CASSRTGPSEQYF.

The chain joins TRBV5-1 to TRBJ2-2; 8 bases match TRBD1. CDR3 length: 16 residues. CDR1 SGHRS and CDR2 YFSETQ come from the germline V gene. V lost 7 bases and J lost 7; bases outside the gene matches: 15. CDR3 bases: TGCGCCAGCGGGCGACTGACAGGGGCTTTCGACGGGGAGCTGTTTTTT. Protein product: CASGRLTGAFDGELFF.

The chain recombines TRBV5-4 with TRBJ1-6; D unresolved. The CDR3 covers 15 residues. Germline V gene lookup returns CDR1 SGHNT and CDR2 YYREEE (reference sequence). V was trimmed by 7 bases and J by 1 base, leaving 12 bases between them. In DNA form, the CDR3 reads TGTGCCAGCGGAGCTGAGAGTTCCTATAATTCACCCCTCCACTTT. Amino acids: CASGAESSYNSPLHF.

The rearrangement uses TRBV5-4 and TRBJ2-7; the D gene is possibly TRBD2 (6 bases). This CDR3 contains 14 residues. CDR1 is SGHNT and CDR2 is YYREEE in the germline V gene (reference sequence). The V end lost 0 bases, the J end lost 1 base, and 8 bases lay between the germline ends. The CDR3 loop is CASSLDSGSYEQYF. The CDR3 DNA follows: TGTGCCAGCAGCTTGGATAGCGGATCCTACGAGCAGTACTTC.

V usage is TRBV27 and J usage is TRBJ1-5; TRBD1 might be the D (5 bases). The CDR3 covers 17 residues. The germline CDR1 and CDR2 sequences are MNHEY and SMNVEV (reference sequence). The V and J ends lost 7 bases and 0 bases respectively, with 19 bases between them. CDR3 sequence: CASTTLWGGNSNQPQHF. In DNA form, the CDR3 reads TGTGCCAGCACTACATTATGGGGGGGAAATAGCAATCAGCCCCAGCATTTT.

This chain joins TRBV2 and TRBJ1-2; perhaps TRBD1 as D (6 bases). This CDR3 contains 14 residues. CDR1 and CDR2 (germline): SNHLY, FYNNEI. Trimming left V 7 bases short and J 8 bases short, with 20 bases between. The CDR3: CASTIGGAAAGYTF. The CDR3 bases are TGTGCCAGCACGATCGGGGGGGCAGCGGCCGGCTACACCTTC.

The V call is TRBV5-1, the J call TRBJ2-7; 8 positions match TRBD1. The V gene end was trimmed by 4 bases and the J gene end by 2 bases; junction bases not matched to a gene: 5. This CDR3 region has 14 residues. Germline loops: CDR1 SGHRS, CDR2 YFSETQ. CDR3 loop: CASSKPTGAYEQYF. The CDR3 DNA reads TGCGCCAGCAGCAAACCGACAGGGGCCTACGAGCAGTACTTC.

This chain's CDR3 is CASSPTPGTPETQYF. The DNA for the CDR3 is TGTGCCAGCAGCCCTACCCCTGGGACACCAGAGACCCAGTACTTC. V and J are TRBV5-6 and TRBJ2-5; D is perhaps TRBD1 (6 bases). V lost 4 bases, J lost 4 bases, and 17 bases lay in between. CDR1 and CDR2 (germline): SGHDT, YYEEEE. This CDR3 has 15 amino acids.

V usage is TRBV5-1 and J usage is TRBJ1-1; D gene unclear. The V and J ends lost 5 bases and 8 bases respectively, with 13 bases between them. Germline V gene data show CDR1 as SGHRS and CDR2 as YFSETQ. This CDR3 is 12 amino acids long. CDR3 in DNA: TGCGCCAGCAGACACCCCCTCGGGGAAGCTTTCTTT. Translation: CASRHPLGEAFF.

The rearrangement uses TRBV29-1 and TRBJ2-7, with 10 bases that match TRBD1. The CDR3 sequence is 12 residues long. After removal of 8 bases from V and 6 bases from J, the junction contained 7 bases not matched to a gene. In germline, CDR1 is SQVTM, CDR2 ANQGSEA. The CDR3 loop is CSTWTGGTEQYF. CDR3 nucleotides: TGCAGCACTTGGACAGGGGGTACCGAGCAGTACTTC.

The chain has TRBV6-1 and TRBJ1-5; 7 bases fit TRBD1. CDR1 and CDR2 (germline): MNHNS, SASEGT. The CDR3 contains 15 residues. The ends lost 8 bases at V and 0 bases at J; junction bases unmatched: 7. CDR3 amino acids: CASVYRGYSNQPQHF. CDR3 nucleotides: TGTGCCAGCGTGTACAGGGGATATAGCAATCAGCCCCAGCATTTT.

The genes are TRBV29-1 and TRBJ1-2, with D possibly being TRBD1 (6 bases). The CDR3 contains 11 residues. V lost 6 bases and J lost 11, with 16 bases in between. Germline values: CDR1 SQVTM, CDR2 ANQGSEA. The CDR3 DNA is TGCAGCGTCACGGACAGCAAAACTTACACCTTC. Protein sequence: CSVTDSKTYTF.

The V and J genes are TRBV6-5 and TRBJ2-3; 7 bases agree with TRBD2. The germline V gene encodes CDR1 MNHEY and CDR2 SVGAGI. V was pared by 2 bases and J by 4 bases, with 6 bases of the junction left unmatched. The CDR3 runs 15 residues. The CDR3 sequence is CASSYRGVVPDTQYF. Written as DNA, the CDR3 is TGTGCCAGCAGTTACCGGGGGGTTGTACCAGATACGCAGTATTTT.

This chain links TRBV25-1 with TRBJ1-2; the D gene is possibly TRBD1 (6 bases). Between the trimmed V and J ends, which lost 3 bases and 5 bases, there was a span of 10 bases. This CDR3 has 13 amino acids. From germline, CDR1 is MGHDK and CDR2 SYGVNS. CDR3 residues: CASSEMGAYGYTF. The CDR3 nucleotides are TGTGCCAGCAGTGAGATGGGGGCTTATGGCTACACCTTC.

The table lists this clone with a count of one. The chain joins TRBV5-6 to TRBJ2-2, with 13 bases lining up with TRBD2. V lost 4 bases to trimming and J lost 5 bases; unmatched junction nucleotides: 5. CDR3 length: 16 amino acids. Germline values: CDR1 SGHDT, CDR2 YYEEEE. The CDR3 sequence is CASSTRTSGRTGELFF. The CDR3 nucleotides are TGTGCCAGCAGCACAAGGACTAGCGGGAGAACCGGGGAGCTGTTTTTT.

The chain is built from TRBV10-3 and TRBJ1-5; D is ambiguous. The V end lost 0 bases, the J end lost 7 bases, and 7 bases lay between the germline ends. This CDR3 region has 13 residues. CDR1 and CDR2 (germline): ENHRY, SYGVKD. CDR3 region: CAISESTRQPQHF. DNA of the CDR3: TGTGCCATCAGTGAGTCGACTCGACAGCCCCAGCATTTT.

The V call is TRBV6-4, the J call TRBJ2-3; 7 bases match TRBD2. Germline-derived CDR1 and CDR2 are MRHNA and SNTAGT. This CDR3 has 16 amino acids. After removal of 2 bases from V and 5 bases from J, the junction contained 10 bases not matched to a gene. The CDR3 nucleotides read TGTGCCAGCAGTGACGGGTGGGGAGGGGCTGAAGATACGCAGTATTTT. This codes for CASSDGWGGAEDTQYF.